Listed below are T cell receptor beta chains from one sample, sequenced in a study of T cell responses to AZD1222 COVID-19 vaccine. Libraries were prepared by immunoSEQ multiplex PCR; TCRdb keeps only in-frame clonotypes and omits some of them. In the table there are 50,000 to 60,000 clones, 70% to 80% of which are singletons. The sequencing here drew on peripheral blood, taken 28 days after the second AZD1222 dose. The receptors stem from an adult who received the AZD1222 COVID-19 vaccine. Both conserved end residues are part of each CDR3. The order of the fields is V gene, clone size, J gene, D gene, CDR3 DNA, CDR3 protein. The D gene is left open where the match is weak. Clone size is stated in some rows and not others, as once, few, many or a class when expanded.

TRBV6-2/TRBV6-3,NA,TRBJ1-3,NA,TGTGCCAGCAGTTCGCTAATAGTCTCTGGAAACACCATATATTTT,CASSSLIVSGNTIYF
TRBV5-1,NA,TRBJ2-1,NA,TGCGCCAGCAGCTTGATTGCCAGGAATAGTGGGGAGCAGTTCTTC,CASSLIARNSGEQFF
TRBV9,NA,TRBJ2-7,NA,TGTGCCAGCAGCGTAGATTACGTAGGCTACGAGCAGTACTTC,CASSVDYVGYEQYF
TRBV20-1,NA,TRBJ1-1,TRBD1,TGCAGTGCCAGACAGGGAATTGAAGCTTTCTTT,CSARQGIEAFF
TRBV4-2,NA,TRBJ2-1,TRBD1,TGTGCCAGCAGCCAAGGACAGGGTTTTTACAATGAGCAGTTCTTC,CASSQGQGFYNEQFF
TRBV19,NA,TRBJ2-7,NA,TGTGCCAGTAGTAATCAAAGGGGCTACGAGCAGTACTTC,CASSNQRGYEQYF
TRBV19,few,TRBJ2-7,TRBD2,TGTGCCAGTAGTTCCATGACTAGCGGGAGTAACTACGAGCAGTACTTC,CASSSMTSGSNYEQYF
TRBV6-6,NA,TRBJ2-1,TRBD1,TGTGCCAGCAGTTACCCTTCGGGACAGTTTCCTGAGCAGTTCTTC,CASSYPSGQFPEQFF
TRBV5-1,NA,TRBJ2-3,TRBD2,TGCGCCAGCAGCTTGGGGCGCCGGGGGGCAGATACGCAGTATTTT,CASSLGRRGADTQYF
TRBV7-2,NA,TRBJ2-1,TRBD2,TGTGCCAGCAGCTTAGAGGGGACTAGCGGGAGCTATGAGCAGTTCTTC,CASSLEGTSGSYEQFF